The clone carrying this T cell receptor (beta chain) came up many times. Its antigen is currently unknown. Unique molecular identifiers were added to individual cDNA molecules. TCRdb analysed the 5' RACE reads with MiXCR anew, one entry per CDR3 protein. The profile covers tens of thousands of distinct CDR3 sequences, with approximately 12% appearing a single time and 4.4% taken by the ten largest. There are 17 residues in the CDR3. Germline CDR1 is LNHNV and CDR2 is YYDKDF (reference sequence). V was clipped by 5 bases and J by 0 bases; unmatched bases: 10. This entry is derived from a study of early T cells in non-severe SARS-CoV-2 infection. Background on the study: Alpha and beta chains were unpaired, from unsorted whole-blood bulk RNA. Regarding the study as a whole: Matches to VDJdb favored anti-spike CD8 responses and missed private and CD4 specificities.

The chain employs TRBV15 and TRBJ2-3; TRBD2 matches 8 bases. This clonotype was sampled from an adult who was a healthcare worker with PCR-confirmed SARS-CoV-2 infection or an uninfected control (not recorded which). The sample consisted of whole blood, taken at baseline. CDR3 protein: CATSAAIAGPSTDTQYF. CDR3 coding DNA: TGTGCCACCAGCGCAGCAATAGCGGGGCCTAGCACAGATACGCAGTATTTT.